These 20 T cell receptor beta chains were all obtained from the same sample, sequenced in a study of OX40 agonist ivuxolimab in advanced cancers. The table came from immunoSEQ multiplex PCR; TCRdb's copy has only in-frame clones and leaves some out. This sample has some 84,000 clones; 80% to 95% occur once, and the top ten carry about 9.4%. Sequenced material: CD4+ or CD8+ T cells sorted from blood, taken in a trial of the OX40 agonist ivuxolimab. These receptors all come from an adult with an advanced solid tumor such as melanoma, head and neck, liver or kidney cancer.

As DNA, the CDR3 is TGTGCCAGCATCCCGGACAGGAGCAATGAGCAGTTCTTC. It codes for CASIPDRSNEQFF. V usage is TRBV6-5 and J usage is TRBJ2-1; TRBD1 aligns across 7 bases. V dropped 7 bases and J dropped 6; count of bases not matched to a gene: 6. The CDR3 is made up of 13 amino acids. Germline-derived CDR1 and CDR2 are MNHEY and SVGAGI.

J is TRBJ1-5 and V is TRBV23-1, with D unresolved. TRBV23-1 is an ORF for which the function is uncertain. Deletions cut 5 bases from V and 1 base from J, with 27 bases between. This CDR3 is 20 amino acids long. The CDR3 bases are TGCGCCAGCAGTAGGCGGCACCAAGTGGCACACAACAGAAGCAATCAGCCCCAGCATTTT. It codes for CASSRRHQVAHNRSNQPQHF.

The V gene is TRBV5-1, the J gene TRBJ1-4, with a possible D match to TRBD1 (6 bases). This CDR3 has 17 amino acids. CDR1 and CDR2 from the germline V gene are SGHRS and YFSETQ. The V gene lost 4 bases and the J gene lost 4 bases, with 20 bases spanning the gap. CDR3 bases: TGCGCCAGCAGCCCAACGGGCCGGGACACCTTTAATGAAAAACTGTTTTTT. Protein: CASSPTGRDTFNEKLFF.

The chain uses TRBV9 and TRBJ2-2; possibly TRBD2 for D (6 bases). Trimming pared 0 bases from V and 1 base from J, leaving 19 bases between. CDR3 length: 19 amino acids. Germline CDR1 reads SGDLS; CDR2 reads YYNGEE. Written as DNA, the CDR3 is TGTGCCAGCAGCGTAGCTATAGTTTGGGGAGGCGGGAACACCGGGGAGCTGTTTTTT. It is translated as CASSVAIVWGGGNTGELFF.

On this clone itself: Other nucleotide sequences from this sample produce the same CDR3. This chain's CDR3 is CASSFGADTQYF. The DNA for the CDR3 is TGTGCCAGCAGTTTCGGGGCAGATACGCAGTATTTT. The chain employs TRBV27 and TRBJ2-3; TRBD2 is a possible D gene (5 bases). V was cut by 3 bases and J by 4 bases, with 5 bases left in between. The CDR3 runs to 12 residues. Germline CDR1 and CDR2: MNHEY and SMNVEV (reference sequence).

This chain's CDR3 is CASSQVKGEEQYF. The CDR3 nucleotides are TGTGCCAGCAGCCAAGTCAAAGGTGAGGAGCAGTACTTC. The chain employs TRBV14 and TRBJ2-7, with D uncertain. V was trimmed by 1 base and J by 7 bases, leaving 11 bases between them. The germline V gene has CDR1 SGHDN and CDR2 FVKESK. The length of the CDR3 is 13 residues.

In DNA, the CDR3 is TGTGCCAGTAGTGTGGGACGGAGTTATGGCTACACCTTC. Protein product: CASSVGRSYGYTF. This chain joins TRBV19 and TRBJ1-2; possible D gene TRBD1, 5 bases. Germline values: CDR1 LNHDA, CDR2 SQIVND (reference sequence). The CDR3 consists of 13 residues. V lost 5 bases to trimming and J lost 5 bases, with 12 bases between them.

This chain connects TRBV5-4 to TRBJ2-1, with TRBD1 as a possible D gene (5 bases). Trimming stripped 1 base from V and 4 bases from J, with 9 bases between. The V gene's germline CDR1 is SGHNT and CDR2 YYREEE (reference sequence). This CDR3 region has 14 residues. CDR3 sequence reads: CASSLKGNYNEQFF. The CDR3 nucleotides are TGTGCCAGCAGCTTGAAGGGGAATTACAATGAGCAGTTCTTC.

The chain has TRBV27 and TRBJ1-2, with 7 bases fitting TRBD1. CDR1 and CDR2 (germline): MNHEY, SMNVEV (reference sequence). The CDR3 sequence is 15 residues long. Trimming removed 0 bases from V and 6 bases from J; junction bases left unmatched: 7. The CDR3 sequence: CASSLSIGGVHGYTF. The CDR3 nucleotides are TGTGCCAGCAGTTTATCGATAGGGGGCGTCCATGGCTACACCTTC.

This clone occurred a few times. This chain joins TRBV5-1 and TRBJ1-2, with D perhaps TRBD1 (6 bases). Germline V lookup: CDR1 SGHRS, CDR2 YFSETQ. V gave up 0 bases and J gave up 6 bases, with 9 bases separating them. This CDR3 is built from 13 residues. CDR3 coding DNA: TGCGCCAGCAGCTTGGGGGGGGCCGATGGCTACACCTTC. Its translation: CASSLGGADGYTF.

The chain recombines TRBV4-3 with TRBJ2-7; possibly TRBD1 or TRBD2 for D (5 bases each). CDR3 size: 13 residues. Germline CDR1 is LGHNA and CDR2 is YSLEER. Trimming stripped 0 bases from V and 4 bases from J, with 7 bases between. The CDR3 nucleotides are TGCGCCAGCAGCCAAGATGGGGGTTACGAGCAGTACTTC. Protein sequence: CASSQDGGYEQYF.

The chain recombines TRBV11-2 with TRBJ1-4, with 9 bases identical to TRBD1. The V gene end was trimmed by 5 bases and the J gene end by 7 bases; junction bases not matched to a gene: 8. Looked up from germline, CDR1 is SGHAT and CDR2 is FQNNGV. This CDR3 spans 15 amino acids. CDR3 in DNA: TGTGCCAGCAGCGAGCGGACAGGGGCGGTTGAAAAACTGTTTTTT. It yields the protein CASSERTGAVEKLFF.

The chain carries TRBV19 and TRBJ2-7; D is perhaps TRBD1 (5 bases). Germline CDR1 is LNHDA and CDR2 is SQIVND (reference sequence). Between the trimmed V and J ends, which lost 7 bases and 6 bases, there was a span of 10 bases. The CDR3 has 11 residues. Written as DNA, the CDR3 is TGTGCCAGTACTTCAGGGTTCGAGCAGTACTTC. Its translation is CASTSGFEQYF.

The CDR3 DNA is TGTGCCAGCAGCCGCAGCGATTCGACAGGGGGCCGGGAGCAGTACTTC. Translated: CASSRSDSTGGREQYF. The chain carries TRBV7-9 and TRBJ2-7, with 10 nucleotides matching TRBD1. The germline V gene encodes CDR1 SEHNR and CDR2 FQNEAQ (reference sequence). The CDR3 is 16 residues long. After removal of 5 bases from V and 7 bases from J, the junction contained 14 bases not matched to a gene.

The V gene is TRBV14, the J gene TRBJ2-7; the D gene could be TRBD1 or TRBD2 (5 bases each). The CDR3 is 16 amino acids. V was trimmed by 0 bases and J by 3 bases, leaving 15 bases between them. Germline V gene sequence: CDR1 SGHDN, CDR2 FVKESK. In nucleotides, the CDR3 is TGTGCCAGCAGCCAAGATCATTTTGGGGGATACTACGAGCAGTACTTC. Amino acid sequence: CASSQDHFGGYYEQYF.

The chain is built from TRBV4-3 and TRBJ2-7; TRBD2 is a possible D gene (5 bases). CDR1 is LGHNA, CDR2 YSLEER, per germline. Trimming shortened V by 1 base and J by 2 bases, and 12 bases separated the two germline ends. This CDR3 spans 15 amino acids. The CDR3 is CASSQGRNVPYEQYF. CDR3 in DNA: TGCGCCAGCAGCCAAGGGAGGAACGTGCCCTACGAGCAGTACTTC.

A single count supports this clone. The DNA for the CDR3 is TGTGCCAGCAGCTTAGCCAGGCTACAGTATTTT. Amino acid sequence: CASSLARLQYF. The chain carries TRBV5-8 and TRBJ2-3; D remains unclear. The germline V and J ends were trimmed by 2 bases and 12 bases, with 10 bases remaining between them. The CDR3 has 11 residues. CDR1 and CDR2 (germline): SGHTS, YDEGEE.

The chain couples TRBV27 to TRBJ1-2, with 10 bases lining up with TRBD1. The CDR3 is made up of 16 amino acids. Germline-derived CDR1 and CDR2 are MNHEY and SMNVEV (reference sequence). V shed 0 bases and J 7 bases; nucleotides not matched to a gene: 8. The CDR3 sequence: CASSLSSSRTGGGYTF. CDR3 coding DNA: TGTGCCAGCAGTTTATCCTCGTCGCGGACAGGGGGTGGCTACACCTTC.

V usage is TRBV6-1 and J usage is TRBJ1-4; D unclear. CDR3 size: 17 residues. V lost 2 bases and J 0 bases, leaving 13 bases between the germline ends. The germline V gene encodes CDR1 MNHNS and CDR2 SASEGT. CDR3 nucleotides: TGTGCCAGCAGTGAATACGGCTCGGTTGCAACTAATGAAAAACTGTTTTTT. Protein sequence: CASSEYGSVATNEKLFF.

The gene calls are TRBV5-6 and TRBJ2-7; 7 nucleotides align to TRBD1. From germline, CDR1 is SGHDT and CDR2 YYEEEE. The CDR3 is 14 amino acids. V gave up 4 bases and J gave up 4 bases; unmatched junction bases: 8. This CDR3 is CASSKPNRGYEQYF. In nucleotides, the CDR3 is TGTGCCAGCAGCAAGCCTAACAGGGGATACGAGCAGTACTTC. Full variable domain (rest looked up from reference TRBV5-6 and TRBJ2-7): DAGVTQSPTHLIKTRGQQVTLRCSPKSGHDTVSWYQQALGQGPQFIFQYYEEEERQRGNFPDRFSGHQFPNYSSELNVNALLLGDSALYLCASSKPNRGYEQYFGPGTRLTVT.